Below, 18 T cell receptor beta chains from the same sample are listed, as sequenced in a study of cytomegalovirus exposure and HLA in healthy donors. Primers for the PCR totalled 60 Vbeta and 13 Jbeta. Repertoires were generated with immunoSEQ multiplex PCR, while TCRdb's copy carries only in-frame clones and drops some. The sample holds about 140,000 clones, over 70% seen once. Sequences were obtained from PBMCs. Receptors were obtained from a man aged 35-49 years in good health and CMV-seronegative.

This clone came up once. The gene calls are TRBV6-6 and TRBJ2-7, with D possibly matching TRBD2 (6 bases). The V and J ends lost 5 bases and 0 bases respectively, with 17 bases between them. Germline loops: CDR1 MNHNY, CDR2 SVGAGI (reference sequence). CDR3 length equals 16 residues. The CDR3: CASSALLAQSSYEQYF. The CDR3, as DNA: TGTGCCAGCAGTGCCCTACTAGCTCAGAGCTCCTACGAGCAGTACTTC.

The CDR3, as DNA: TGTGCCAGCAGCCAAGTAGCGGGACGTGAGATCTCTGGGGCCAACGTCCTGACTTTC. Translation gives CASSQVAGREISGANVLTF. The chain combines TRBV4-2 with TRBJ2-6; 8 nucleotides agree with TRBD2. The CDR3 length is 19 residues. Germline V gene lookup returns CDR1 LGHNA and CDR2 YNFKEQ. Trimming at V came to 1 base and at J to 0 bases, leaving 8 bases not matched to a gene.

The table lists this clone with a count of one. The gene calls are TRBV5-4 and TRBJ1-2, with 9 bases matching TRBD1. This CDR3 has 15 amino acids. The V segment lost 4 bases and the J segment 5 bases; nucleotides outside the gene matches: 9. Germline CDR1 and CDR2: SGHNT and YYREEE (reference sequence). DNA of the CDR3: TGTGCCAGCAGCCCCCGGGACAGGGAATTTTATGGCTACACCTTC. Residues: CASSPRDREFYGYTF.

This sequence joins TRBV11-1 and TRBJ2-1, with a possible D match to TRBD2 (7 bases). The V and J ends lost 4 bases and 4 bases respectively, with 20 bases between them. The CDR3 runs to 17 residues. Looked up from germline, CDR1 is SGHAT and CDR2 is FQDESV (reference sequence). The CDR3 loop is CASSYTGGGPYYNEQFF. CDR3 bases: TGTGCCAGCAGCTACACTGGGGGGGGGCCTTATTACAATGAGCAGTTCTTC. The full variable domain, completed using reference TRBV11-1 and TRBJ2-1, is EAEVAQSPRYKITEKSQAVAFWCDPISGHATLYWYRQILGQGPELLVQFQDESVVDDSQLPKDRFSAERLKGVDSTLKIQPAELGDSAMYLCASSYTGGGPYYNEQFFGPGTRLTVL.

The rearrangement uses TRBV28 and TRBJ1-1; D call uncertain. CDR3 size: 15 residues. The V gene's germline CDR1 is MDHEN and CDR2 SYDVKM. The germline V and J ends were trimmed by 3 bases and 0 bases, with 11 bases remaining between them. The DNA of the CDR3 is TGTGCCAGCAGTTTTCAGAATGCGGTGAACACTGAAGCTTTCTTT. It is translated as CASSFQNAVNTEAFF.

The chain is built from TRBV7-2 and TRBJ2-5; 11 nucleotides match TRBD2. The CDR3 is made up of 15 amino acids. Trimming at V came to 5 bases and at J to 5 bases, leaving 7 bases not matched to a gene. CDR1 SGHTA and CDR2 FQGNSA come from the germline V gene. DNA for the CDR3: TGTGCCAGCAGCGGTCTAGCGGGAGGCGGGGAGACCCAGTACTTC. Encoded protein: CASSGLAGGGETQYF.

The J gene is TRBJ1-5, the V gene TRBV6-1; 9 bases align to TRBD1. The length of the CDR3 is 15 residues. J lost 7 bases, V lost 1 base, and 5 bases had no gene match. The germline V gene encodes CDR1 MNHNS and CDR2 SASEGT. DNA for the CDR3: TGTGCCAGCAGTGAAGACAGGGGGCGCGTCCAGCCCCAGCATTTT. Translated, it gives CASSEDRGRVQPQHF.

This rearrangement joins TRBV5-1 to TRBJ1-5, with no clear D. The CDR3 sequence is 14 residues long. Germline V gene lookup returns CDR1 SGHRS and CDR2 YFSETQ. V gave up 0 bases and J gave up 3 bases, with 7 bases separating them. The CDR3 DNA sequence: TGCGCCAGCAGCTTGGGAGAGATCAATCAGCCCCAGCATTTT. It specifies CASSLGEINQPQHF.

The rearrangement joins TRBV5-6 to TRBJ1-1; a possible D gene is TRBD1 (6 bases). Trimming left V 2 bases short and J 4 bases short, with 12 bases between. Germline-derived CDR1 and CDR2 are SGHDT and YYEEEE. The length of the CDR3 is 14 residues. The CDR3 DNA sequence: TGTGCCAGCAGCTTTGGACAGCCGAGCACTGAAGCTTTCTTT. It yields the protein CASSFGQPSTEAFF.

The J gene is TRBJ1-2, the V gene TRBV7-3; TRBD1 matches 7 bases. Germline assignment: CDR1 SGHTA and CDR2 FQGTGA. V shed 5 bases, J shed 3 bases, and the junction held 0 bases outside the gene matches. There are 12 residues in the CDR3. The chain's CDR3 is CASSQGDYGYTF. The DNA for the CDR3 is TGTGCCAGCAGCCAGGGGGACTATGGCTACACCTTC.

The chain recombines TRBV5-1 with TRBJ1-1; D uncertain. This CDR3 has 13 residues. Per the germline V gene, CDR1 is SGHRS and CDR2 is YFSETQ. V lost 4 bases and J 7 bases, leaving 14 bases between the germline ends. The CDR3 is CASSLSGIFEAFF. CDR3 in DNA: TGCGCCAGCAGCCTATCGGGGATTTTTGAAGCTTTCTTT.

V and J are TRBV11-3 and TRBJ2-2; no clear D gene. This CDR3 comprises 12 residues. Between the trimmed V and J ends, which lost 8 bases and 1 base, there was a span of 5 bases. Looked up from germline, CDR1 is SGHNT and CDR2 is YENEEA. CDR3 in amino acids: CASSGNTGELFF. The CDR3 DNA follows: TGTGCCAGCTCAGGGAACACCGGGGAGCTGTTTTTT. Variable domain in full (rest from reference TRBV11-3 and TRBJ2-2): EAGVVQSPRYKIIEKKQPVAFWCNPISGHNTLYWYLQNLGQGPELLIRYENEEAVDDSQLPKDRFSAERLKGVDSTLKIQPAELGDSAVYLCASSGNTGELFFGEGSRLTVL.

In this sample, this clone turned up a few times. The chain is built from TRBV11-2 and TRBJ1-3; a possible D gene is TRBD1 (6 bases). V lost 1 base to trimming and J lost 2 bases, with 6 bases between them. Germline CDR1 SGHAT, CDR2 FQNNGV. This CDR3 is 14 amino acids long. The CDR3 DNA sequence: TGTGCCAGCAGCTTAGGGACAGCTGGAAACACCATATATTTT. It specifies CASSLGTAGNTIYF.

This clone was seen more than once but under ten times. The chain is built from TRBV29-1 and TRBJ2-2; TRBD1 is a possible D gene (6 bases). Looked up from germline, CDR1 is SQVTM and CDR2 is ANQGSEA. Trimming pared 4 bases from V and 7 bases from J, leaving 13 bases between. This CDR3 has 13 residues. The CDR3 bases are TGCAGCGTTGCTTTGGGGGCGGGCGGGGAGCTGTTTTTT. This sequence encodes CSVALGAGGELFF.

This chain uses TRBV15 with TRBJ2-7, with D possibly TRBD2 on 5 matching bases. Germline assignment: CDR1 LNHNV and CDR2 YYDKDF (reference sequence). The CDR3 extends over 14 amino acids. Trimming shortened V by 0 bases and J by 3 bases, and 9 bases separated the two germline ends. CDR3 residues: CATSRDGGYYEQYF. CDR3 coding DNA: TGTGCCACCAGCAGAGACGGCGGGTACTACGAGCAGTACTTC. Based on the CDR3 plus reference TRBV15 and TRBJ2-7, the full variable domain is DAMVIQNPRYQVTQFGKPVTLSCSQTLNHNVMYWYQQKSSQAPKLLFHYYDKDFNNEADTPDNFQSRRPNTSFCFLDIRSPGLGDTAMYLCATSRDGGYYEQYFGPGTRLTVT.

This clone was seen a single time. The genes are TRBV6-1 and TRBJ2-7; 8 positions match TRBD2. The CDR3 contains 15 residues. The germline V gene encodes CDR1 MNHNS and CDR2 SASEGT. The junction had 6 bases not matched to a gene; V was cut back by 2 bases and J by 3 bases. CDR3 nucleotides: TGTGCCAGCAGTGAACCCGGGGGGGTCGTCTACGAGCAGTACTTC. Its translation: CASSEPGGVVYEQYF.

About this clone: Compared with germline, one end of the junction differs, possibly owing to a read error. V and J are TRBV5-1 and TRBJ2-6; 9 bases are a match to TRBD1. Per the germline V gene, CDR1 is SGHRS and CDR2 is YFSETQ. The CDR3 spans 18 residues. CDR3 protein: CASSLAVTGGFGANVLTF. CDR3 in DNA: TGCGCCAGCAGTTTGGCCGTGACAGGGGGATTTGGGGCCAACGTCCTGACTTTC.

The chain carries TRBV7-9 and TRBJ2-1; 11 nucleotides agree with TRBD2. Germline V CDR1 and CDR2: SEHNR, FQNEAQ (reference sequence). The CDR3 covers 19 residues. J lost 3 bases, V lost 5 bases, and 15 bases had no gene match. CDR3 protein: CASSPMGGLADWGYNEQFF. CDR3 coding DNA: TGTGCCAGCAGCCCAATGGGGGGACTAGCGGACTGGGGCTACAATGAGCAGTTCTTC.